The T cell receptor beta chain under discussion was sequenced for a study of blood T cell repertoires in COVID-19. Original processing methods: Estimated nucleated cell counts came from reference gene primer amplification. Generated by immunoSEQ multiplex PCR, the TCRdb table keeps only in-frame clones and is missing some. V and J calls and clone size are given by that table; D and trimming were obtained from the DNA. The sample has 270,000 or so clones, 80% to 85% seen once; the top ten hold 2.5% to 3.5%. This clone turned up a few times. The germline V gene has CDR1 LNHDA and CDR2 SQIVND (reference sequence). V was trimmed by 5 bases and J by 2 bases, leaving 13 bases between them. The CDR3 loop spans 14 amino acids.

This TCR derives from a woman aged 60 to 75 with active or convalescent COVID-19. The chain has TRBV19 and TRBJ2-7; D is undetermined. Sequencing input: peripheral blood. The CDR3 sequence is CASSPPEITYEQYF. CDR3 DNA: TGTGCCAGTAGTCCTCCCGAGATCACCTACGAGCAGTACTTC.